This passage covers 8 T cell receptor beta chains from one sample sequenced in a study of cytomegalovirus exposure and HLA in healthy donors. The PCR ran on 60 Vbeta and 13 Jbeta primers. This table comes from immunoSEQ multiplex PCR, and its TCRdb copy is limited to in-frame clones, with some not included. The sample records roughly 150,000 clones, 65% to 85% being singletons. The sequenced sample was PBMCs. These receptors all come from a boy aged 2-15 years in good health and CMV-seronegative.

This clone came up a few times. The V call is TRBV19, the J call TRBJ2-7; D possibly corresponds to TRBD1 (6 bases). Trimming shortened V by 5 bases and J by 2 bases, and 13 bases separated the two germline ends. Germline values: CDR1 LNHDA, CDR2 SQIVND (reference sequence). The length of the CDR3 is 14 residues. The CDR3 sequence is CASSQGIVPYEQYV. Here the CDR3 DNA reads TGTGCCAGTAGTCAGGGGATCGTCCCCTACGAGCAGTACGTC.

The rearrangement uses TRBV7-9 and TRBJ1-1, with 8 bases fitting TRBD1. The CDR3 totals 15 residues. Trimming at V came to 5 bases and at J to 3 bases, leaving 8 bases not matched to a gene. In germline, CDR1 is SEHNR, CDR2 FQNEAQ (reference sequence). The CDR3 sequence: CASSPPDREYTEAFF. CDR3 bases: TGTGCCAGCAGCCCGCCGGACAGGGAGTACACTGAAGCTTTCTTT.

J is TRBJ2-3 and V is TRBV5-4, with TRBD2 as a possible D gene (5 bases). Trimming left V 3 bases short and J 3 bases short, with 23 bases between. This CDR3 has 18 residues. Germline V CDR1 and CDR2: SGHNT, YYREEE (reference sequence). CDR3 amino acids: CASSSFRVGSLLTDTQYF. CDR3 in DNA: TGTGCCAGCAGCTCGTTTCGAGTGGGGAGCCTACTTACAGATACGCAGTATTTT.

This clone showed up just a few times. V gene TRBV28 combines with J gene TRBJ2-7; TRBD2 matches 7 bases. This CDR3 spans 15 amino acids. V trimming: 3 bases; J trimming: 2 bases; junction bases outside the gene matches: 7. CDR1 MDHEN and CDR2 SYDVKM come from the germline V gene. The chain's CDR3 is CASSFIRLAAYEQYF. Written as DNA, the CDR3 is TGTGCCAGCAGTTTTATTCGGCTAGCGGCCTACGAGCAGTACTTC.

J is TRBJ1-1 and V is TRBV4-3, with D unresolved. Germline CDR1 and CDR2: LGHNA and YSLEER. The CDR3 spans 15 residues. V was clipped by 1 base and J by 10 bases, with 19 bases between them. The CDR3 DNA reads TGCGCCAGCAGCCAAGTTTGGCCGGACTATCGGGGAGCTTTCTTT. Its translation: CASSQVWPDYRGAFF.

The chain couples TRBV19 to TRBJ2-3; the match to TRBD2 covers 8 bases. The CDR3 consists of 16 residues. From germline, CDR1 is LNHDA and CDR2 SQIVND (reference sequence). Losses at the gene ends were 5 bases for V and 0 bases for J; bases not matched to a gene: 7. Here the CDR3 DNA reads TGTGCCAGTAGTCCCTTAGCGGGGTCTAGCACAGATACGCAGTATTTT. It codes for CASSPLAGSSTDTQYF.

The chain recombines TRBV6-5 with TRBJ2-7; possibly TRBD1 for D (6 bases). V lost 5 bases and J 11 bases, leaving 16 bases between the germline ends. Per germline, CDR1 MNHEY and CDR2 SVGAGI. The CDR3 consists of 12 residues. The CDR3 loop reads CASSLSGQLEYF. Written as DNA, the CDR3 is TGTGCCAGCAGTCTCTCCGGACAGTTGGAGTACTTC.

This rearrangement joins TRBV4-3 to TRBJ1-1; no clear D gene. V shed 0 bases and J shed 0 bases, with 8 bases lying between them. This CDR3 contains 15 residues. CDR1 and CDR2 (germline): LGHNA, YSLEER. For the CDR3, the DNA is TGCGCCAGCAGCCAAGAATCCGGGGTGAACACTGAAGCTTTCTTT. It yields the protein CASSQESGVNTEAFF.